The sequence of this TCR beta chain was determined in a study of OX40 agonist ivuxolimab in advanced cancers. Study-wide background: It was permissible to have had prior anti-PD-1, anti-PD-L1 or anti-CTLA-4 therapy, and 40% had some.

Trimming stripped 1 base from V and 1 base from J, with 7 bases between. Germline values: CDR1 MNHEY, CDR2 SVGAGI. The CDR3 has 14 amino acids. TCRdb keeps only in-frame clones here, not all; method: immunoSEQ multiplex PCR. Among more than 45,000 clones listed, roughly 90% were seen once. The chain carries TRBV6-5 and TRBJ1-2; D is ambiguous. This clonotype originated in an adult with an advanced solid tumor such as melanoma, head and neck, liver or kidney cancer. The sequenced sample was CD4+ or CD8+ T cells sorted from blood, obtained in a trial of the OX40 agonist ivuxolimab. The CDR3 coding sequence is TGTGCCAGCAGTTACTATGGCAGTAACTATGGCTACACCTTC. The encoded protein is CASSYYGSNYGYTF.